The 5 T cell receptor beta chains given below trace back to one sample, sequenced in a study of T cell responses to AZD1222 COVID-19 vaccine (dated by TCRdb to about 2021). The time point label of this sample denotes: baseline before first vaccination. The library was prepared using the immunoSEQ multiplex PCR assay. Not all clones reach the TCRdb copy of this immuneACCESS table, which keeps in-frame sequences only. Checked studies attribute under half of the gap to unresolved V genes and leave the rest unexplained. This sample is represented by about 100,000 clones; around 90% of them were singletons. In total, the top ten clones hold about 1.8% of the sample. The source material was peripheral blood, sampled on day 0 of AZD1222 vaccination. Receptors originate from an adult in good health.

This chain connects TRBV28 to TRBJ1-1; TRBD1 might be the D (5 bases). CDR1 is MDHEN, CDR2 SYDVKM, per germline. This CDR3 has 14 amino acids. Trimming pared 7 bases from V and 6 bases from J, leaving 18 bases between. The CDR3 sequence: CASNQGRQRPEAFF. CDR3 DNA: TGTGCCAGCAACCAGGGCCGTCAGCGCCCTGAAGCTTTCTTT.

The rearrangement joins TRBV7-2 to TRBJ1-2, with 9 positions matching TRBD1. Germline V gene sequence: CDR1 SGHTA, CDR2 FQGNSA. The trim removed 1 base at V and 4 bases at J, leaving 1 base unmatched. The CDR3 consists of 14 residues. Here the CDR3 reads CASSLGGQGYGYTF. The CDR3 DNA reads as TGTGCCAGCAGCTTAGGGGGACAGGGCTATGGCTACACCTTC.

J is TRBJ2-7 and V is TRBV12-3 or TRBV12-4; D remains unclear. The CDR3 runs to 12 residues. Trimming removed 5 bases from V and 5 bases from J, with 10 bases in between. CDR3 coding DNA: TGTGCCAGCAGTACAAGGTCCAACGAGCAGTACTTC. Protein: CASSTRSNEQYF.

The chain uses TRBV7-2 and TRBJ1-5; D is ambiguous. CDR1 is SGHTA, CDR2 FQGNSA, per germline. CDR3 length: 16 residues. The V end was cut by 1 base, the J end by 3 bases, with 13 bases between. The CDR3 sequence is CASSLGWRGSNQPQHF. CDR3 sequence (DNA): TGTGCCAGCAGCTTAGGGTGGAGAGGTTCCAATCAGCCCCAGCATTTT.

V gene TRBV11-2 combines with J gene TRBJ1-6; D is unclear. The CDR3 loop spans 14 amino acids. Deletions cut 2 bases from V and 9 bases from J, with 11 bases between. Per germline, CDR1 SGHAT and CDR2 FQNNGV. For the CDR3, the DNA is TGTGCCAGCAGCTTAAACGGGGATCGTTCACCCCTCCACTTT. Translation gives CASSLNGDRSPLHF. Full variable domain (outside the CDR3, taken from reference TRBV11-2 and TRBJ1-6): EAGVAQSPRYKIIEKRQSVAFWCNPISGHATLYWYQQILGQGPKLLIQFQNNGVVDDSQLPKDRFSAERLKGVDSTLKIQPAKLEDSAVYLCASSLNGDRSPLHFGNGTRLTVT.